This T cell receptor beta chain stems from a study of blood T cell repertoires in COVID-19. The V and J ends lost 7 bases and 3 bases respectively, with 16 bases between them. Germline V gene data show CDR1 as MGHDK and CDR2 as SYGVNS. This CDR3 has 15 amino acids. Generated by immunoSEQ multiplex PCR, the TCRdb table keeps only in-frame clones and is missing some. Among fewer than 250,000 clones listed, around 84% were seen once. Clinical history as reported by participants underpinned cohort assignment. Sequenced material: PBMCs or T cells enriched from blood (not recorded which). The rearrangement joins TRBV25-1 to TRBJ2-1; D perhaps matches TRBD2 (6 bases). The sequence was collected from a woman aged 30 to 39 who had recovered from COVID-19. CDR3 DNA: TGTGCCAGCACCCGAGCTGGCGGGAACTACAATGAGCAGTTCTTC. Translating gives CASTRAGGNYNEQFF.